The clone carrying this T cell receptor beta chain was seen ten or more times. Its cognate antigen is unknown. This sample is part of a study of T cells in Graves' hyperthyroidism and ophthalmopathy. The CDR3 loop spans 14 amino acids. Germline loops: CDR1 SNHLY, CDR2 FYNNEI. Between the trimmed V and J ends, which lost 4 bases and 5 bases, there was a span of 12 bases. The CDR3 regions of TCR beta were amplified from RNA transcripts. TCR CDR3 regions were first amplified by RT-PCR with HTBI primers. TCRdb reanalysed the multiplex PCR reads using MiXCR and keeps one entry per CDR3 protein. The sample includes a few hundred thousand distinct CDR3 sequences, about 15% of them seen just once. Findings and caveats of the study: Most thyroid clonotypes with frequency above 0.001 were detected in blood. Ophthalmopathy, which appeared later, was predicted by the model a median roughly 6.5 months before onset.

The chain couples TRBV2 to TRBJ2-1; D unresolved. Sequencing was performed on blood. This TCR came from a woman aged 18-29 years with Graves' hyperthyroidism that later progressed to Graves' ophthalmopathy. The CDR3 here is CASSVKQQNNEQFF. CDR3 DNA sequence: TGTGCCAGCAGTGTTAAGCAGCAGAACAATGAGCAGTTCTTC.